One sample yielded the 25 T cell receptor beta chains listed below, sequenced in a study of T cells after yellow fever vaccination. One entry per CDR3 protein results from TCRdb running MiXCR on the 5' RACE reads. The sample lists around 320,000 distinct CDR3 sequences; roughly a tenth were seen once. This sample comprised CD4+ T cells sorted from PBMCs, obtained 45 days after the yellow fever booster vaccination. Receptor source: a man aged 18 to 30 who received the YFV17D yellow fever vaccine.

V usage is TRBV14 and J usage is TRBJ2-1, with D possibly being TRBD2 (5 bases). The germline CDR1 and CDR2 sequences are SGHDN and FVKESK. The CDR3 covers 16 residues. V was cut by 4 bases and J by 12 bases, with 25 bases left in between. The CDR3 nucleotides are TGTGCCAGCAGCCCAGACCCCCTCTTAAACCGGGATTCGCAGTTCTTC. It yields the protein CASSPDPLLNRDSQFF.

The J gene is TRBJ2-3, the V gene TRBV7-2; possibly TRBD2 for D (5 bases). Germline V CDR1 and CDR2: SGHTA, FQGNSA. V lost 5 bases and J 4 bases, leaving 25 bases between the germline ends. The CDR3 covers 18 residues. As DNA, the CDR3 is TGTGCCAGCAGCCCGCCGTTCGGACGGCTAGCAAAGGCAGATACGCAGTATTTT. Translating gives CASSPPFGRLAKADTQYF.

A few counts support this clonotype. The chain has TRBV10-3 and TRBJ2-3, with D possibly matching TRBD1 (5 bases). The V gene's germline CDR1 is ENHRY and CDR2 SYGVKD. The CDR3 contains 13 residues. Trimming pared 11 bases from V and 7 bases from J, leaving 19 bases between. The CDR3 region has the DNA TGTGCCTCTGGGCTACAGGACACTAATACGCAGTATTTT. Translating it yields CASGLQDTNTQYF.

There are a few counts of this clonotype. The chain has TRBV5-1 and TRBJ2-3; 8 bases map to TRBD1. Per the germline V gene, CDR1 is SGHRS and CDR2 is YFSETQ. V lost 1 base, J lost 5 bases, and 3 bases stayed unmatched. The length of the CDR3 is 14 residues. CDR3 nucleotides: TGCGCCAGCAGCTTGATGACAGGGGAAGATACGCAGTATTTT. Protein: CASSLMTGEDTQYF.

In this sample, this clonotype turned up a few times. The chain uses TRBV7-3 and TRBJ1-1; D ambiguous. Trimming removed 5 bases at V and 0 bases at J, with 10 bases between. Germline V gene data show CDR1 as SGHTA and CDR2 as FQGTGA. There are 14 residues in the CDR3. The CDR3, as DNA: TGTGCCAGCAGCCAGTCTTCTCTGAACACTGAAGCTTTCTTT. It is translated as CASSQSSLNTEAFF.

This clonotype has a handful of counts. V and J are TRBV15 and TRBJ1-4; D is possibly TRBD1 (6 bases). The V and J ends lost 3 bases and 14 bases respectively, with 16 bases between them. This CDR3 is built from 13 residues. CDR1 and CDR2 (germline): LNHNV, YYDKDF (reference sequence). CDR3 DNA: TGTGCCACCAGCAGTGAAGAGGGGGGCTCCCTGTTTTTT. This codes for CATSSEEGGSLFF.

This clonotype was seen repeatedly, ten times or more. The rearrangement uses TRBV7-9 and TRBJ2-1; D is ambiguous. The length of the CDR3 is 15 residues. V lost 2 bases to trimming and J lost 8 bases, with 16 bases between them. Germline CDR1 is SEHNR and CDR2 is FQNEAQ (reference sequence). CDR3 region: CASSLQKRLAYEQFF. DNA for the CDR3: TGTGCCAGCAGCTTACAGAAAAGGCTGGCCTATGAGCAGTTCTTC.

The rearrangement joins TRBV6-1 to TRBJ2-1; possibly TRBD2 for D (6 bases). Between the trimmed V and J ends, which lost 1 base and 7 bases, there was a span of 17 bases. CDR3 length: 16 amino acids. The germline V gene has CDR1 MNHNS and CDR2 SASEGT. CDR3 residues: CASSEVIYPRGNEQFF. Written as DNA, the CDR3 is TGTGCCAGCAGTGAAGTAATCTACCCGCGGGGAAATGAGCAGTTCTTC.

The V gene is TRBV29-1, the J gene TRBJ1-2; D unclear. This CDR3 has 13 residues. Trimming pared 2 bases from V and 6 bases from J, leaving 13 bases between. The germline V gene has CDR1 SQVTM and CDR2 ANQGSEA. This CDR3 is CSVETDRGNGYTF. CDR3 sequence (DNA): TGCAGCGTTGAAACAGATCGAGGAAATGGCTACACCTTC.

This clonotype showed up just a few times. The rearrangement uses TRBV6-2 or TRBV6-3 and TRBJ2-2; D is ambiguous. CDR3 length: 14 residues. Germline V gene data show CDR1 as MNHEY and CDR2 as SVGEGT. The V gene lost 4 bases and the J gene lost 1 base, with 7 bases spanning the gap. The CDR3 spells CASSWHQNTGELFF. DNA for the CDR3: TGTGCCAGCAGTTGGCACCAGAACACCGGGGAGCTGTTTTTT.

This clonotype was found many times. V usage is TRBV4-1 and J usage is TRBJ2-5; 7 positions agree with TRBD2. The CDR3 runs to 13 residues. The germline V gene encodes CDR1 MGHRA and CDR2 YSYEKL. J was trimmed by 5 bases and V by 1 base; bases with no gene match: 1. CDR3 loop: CASSQVGGETQYF. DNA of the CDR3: TGCGCCAGCAGCCAAGTGGGAGGGGAGACCCAGTACTTC.

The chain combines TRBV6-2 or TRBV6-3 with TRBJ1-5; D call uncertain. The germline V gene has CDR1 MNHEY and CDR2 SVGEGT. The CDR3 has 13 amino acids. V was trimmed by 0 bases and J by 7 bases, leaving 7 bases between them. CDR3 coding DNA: TGTGCCAGCAGTTACTCGACAAGGCAGCCCCAGCATTTT. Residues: CASSYSTRQPQHF.

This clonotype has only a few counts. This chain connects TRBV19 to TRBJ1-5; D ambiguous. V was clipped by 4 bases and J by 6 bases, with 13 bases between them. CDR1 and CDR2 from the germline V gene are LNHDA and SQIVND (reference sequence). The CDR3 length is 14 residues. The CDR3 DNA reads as TGTGCCAGTAGTACGCTCGGAGGCAGTCAGCCCCAGCATTTT. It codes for CASSTLGGSQPQHF. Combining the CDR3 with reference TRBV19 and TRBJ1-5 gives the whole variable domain DGGITQSPKYLFRKEGQNVTLSCEQNLNHDAMYWYRQDPGQGLRLIYYSQIVNDFQKGDIAEGYSVSREKKESFPLTVTSAQKNPTAFYLCASSTLGGSQPQHFGDGTRLSIL.

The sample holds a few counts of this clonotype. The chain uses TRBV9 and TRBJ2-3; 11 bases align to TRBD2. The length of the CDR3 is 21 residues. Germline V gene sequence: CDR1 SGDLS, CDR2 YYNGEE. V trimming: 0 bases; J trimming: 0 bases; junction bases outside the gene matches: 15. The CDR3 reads CASSVVSHGLAGGRSTDTQYF. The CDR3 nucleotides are TGTGCCAGCAGCGTAGTTTCTCACGGGCTAGCGGGGGGACGAAGCACAGATACGCAGTATTTT.

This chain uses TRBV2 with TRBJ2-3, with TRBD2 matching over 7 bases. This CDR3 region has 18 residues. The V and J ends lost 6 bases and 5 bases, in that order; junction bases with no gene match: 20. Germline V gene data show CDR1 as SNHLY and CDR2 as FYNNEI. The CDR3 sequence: CASSQTRQSGAAVDTQYF. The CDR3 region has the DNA TGTGCCAGCAGCCAAACTAGGCAAAGCGGGGCGGCGGTAGATACGCAGTATTTT.

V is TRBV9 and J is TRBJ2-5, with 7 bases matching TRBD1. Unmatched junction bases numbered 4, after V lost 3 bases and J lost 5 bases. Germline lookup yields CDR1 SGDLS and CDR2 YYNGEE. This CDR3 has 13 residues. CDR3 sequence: CASSGTGVETQYF. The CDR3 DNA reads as TGTGCCAGCAGCGGAACAGGGGTGGAGACCCAGTACTTC.

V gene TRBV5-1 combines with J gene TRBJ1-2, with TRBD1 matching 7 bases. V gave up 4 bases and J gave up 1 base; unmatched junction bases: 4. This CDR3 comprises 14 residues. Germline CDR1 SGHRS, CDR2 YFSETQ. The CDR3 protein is CASSRGDSNYGYTF. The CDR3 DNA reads TGCGCCAGCAGCCGGGGGGACAGTAACTATGGCTACACCTTC.

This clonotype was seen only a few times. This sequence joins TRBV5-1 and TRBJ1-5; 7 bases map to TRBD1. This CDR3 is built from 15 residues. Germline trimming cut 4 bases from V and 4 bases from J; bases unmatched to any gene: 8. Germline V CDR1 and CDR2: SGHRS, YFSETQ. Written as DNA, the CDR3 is TGCGCCAGCAGCCCGGAGGGACAGCTTAATCAGCCCCAGCATTTT. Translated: CASSPEGQLNQPQHF.

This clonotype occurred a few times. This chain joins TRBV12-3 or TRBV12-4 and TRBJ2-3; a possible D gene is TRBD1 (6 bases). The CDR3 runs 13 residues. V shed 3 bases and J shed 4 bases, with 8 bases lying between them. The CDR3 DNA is TGTGCCAGCAGTTTGGGGGCCCCAGATACGCAGTATTTT. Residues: CASSLGAPDTQYF.

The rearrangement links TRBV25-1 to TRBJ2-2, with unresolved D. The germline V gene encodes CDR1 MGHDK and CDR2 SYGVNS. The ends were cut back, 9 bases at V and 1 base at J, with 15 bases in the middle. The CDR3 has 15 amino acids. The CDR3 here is CARQLDPVNTGELFF. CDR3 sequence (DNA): TGTGCCAGGCAACTTGATCCGGTGAACACCGGGGAGCTGTTTTTT.

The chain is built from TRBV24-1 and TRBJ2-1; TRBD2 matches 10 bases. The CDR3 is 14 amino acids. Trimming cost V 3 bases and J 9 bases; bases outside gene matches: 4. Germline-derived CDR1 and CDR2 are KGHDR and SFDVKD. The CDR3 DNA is TGTGCCACCAGTGATCCGGCTAGCGGGAGTGAGCAGTTCTTC. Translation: CATSDPASGSEQFF.

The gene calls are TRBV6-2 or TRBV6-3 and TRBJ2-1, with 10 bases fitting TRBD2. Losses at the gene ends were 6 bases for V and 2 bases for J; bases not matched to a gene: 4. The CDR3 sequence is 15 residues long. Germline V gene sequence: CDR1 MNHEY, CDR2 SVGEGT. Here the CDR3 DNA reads TGTGCCAGCAGGATAGCGGGGGGAACCTACAATGAGCAGTTCTTC. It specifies CASRIAGGTYNEQFF.

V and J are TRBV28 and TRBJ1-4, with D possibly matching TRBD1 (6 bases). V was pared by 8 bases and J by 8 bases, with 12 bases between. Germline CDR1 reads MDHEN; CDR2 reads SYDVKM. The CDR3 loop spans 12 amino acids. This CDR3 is CASAQGKEKLFF. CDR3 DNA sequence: TGTGCCAGCGCCCAGGGGAAGGAAAAACTGTTTTTT.

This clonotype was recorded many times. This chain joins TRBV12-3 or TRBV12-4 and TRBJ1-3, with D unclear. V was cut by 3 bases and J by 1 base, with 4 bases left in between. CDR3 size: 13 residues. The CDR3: CASSFFSGNTIYF. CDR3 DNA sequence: TGTGCCAGCAGTTTCTTTTCTGGAAACACCATATATTTT.

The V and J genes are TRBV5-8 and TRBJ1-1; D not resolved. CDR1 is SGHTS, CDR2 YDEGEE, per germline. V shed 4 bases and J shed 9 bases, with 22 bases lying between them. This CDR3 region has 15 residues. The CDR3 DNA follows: TGTGCCAGCAGCCGGACTGGAAGCCCCGTGGATAAAGCTTTCTTT. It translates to CASSRTGSPVDKAFF.